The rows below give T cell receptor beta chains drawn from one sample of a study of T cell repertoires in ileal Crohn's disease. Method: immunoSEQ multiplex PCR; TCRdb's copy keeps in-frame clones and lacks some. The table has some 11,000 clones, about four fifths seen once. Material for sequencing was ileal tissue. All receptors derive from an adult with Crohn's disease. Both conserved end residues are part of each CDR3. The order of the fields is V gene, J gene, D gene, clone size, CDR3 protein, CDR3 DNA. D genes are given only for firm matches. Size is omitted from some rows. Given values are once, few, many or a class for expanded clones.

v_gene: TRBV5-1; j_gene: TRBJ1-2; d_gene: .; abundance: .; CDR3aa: CASSLGQSTYGYTF; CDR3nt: TGCGCCAGCAGCTTGGGACAGTCAACTTATGGCTACACCTTC
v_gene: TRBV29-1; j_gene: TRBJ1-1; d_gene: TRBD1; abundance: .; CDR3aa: CSAWTGGTEAFF; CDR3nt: TGCAGCGCTTGGACAGGGGGCACTGAAGCTTTCTTT
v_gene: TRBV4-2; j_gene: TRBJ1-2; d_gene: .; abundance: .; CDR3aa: CASSQAPGVIFYGYTF; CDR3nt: TGTGCCAGCAGCCAAGCCCCAGGGGTTATTTTCTATGGCTACACCTTC
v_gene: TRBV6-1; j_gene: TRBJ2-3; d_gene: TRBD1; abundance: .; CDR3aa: CASSESLGDRRTDTQYF; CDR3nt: TGTGCCAGCAGTGAATCTTTGGGGGACAGGAGGACAGATACGCAGTATTTT
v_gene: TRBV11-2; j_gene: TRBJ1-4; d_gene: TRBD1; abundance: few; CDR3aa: CASSLGQAQWGANEKLFF; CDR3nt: TGTGCCAGCAGCTTGGGACAGGCGCAATGGGGAGCTAATGAAAAACTGTTTTTT
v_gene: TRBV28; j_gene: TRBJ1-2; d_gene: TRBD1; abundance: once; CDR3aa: CASSPPGQGNPSGGYTF; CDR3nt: TGTGCCAGCAGTCCACCGGGACAGGGGAATCCATCGGGTGGCTACACCTTC
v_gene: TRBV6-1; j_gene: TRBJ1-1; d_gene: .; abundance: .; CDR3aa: CASSENYNTEAFF; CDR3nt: TGTGCCAGCAGTGAAAACTATAACACTGAAGCTTTCTTT
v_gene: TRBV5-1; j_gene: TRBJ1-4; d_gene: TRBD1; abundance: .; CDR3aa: CASALQGIAGEKLFF; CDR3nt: TGCGCCAGCGCACTACAGGGGATTGCCGGGGAAAAACTGTTTTTT
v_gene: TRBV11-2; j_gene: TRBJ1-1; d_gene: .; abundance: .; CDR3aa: CASSLFGSGGTEAFF; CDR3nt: TGTGCCAGCAGCTTGTTTGGTTCGGGGGGGACTGAAGCTTTCTTT
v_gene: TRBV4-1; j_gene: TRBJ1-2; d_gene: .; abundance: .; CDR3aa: CASWGLNKHGYTF; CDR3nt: TGCGCCAGCTGGGGCCTGAACAAACATGGCTACACCTTC
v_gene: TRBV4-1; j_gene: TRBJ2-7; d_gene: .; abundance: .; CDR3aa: CASSQSWTALPQYF; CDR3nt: TGCGCCAGCAGCCAGTCCTGGACAGCACTGCCCCAGTACTTC
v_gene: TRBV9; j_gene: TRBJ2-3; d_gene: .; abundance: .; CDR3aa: CASSVGTDTQYF; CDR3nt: TGTGCCAGCAGCGTCGGGACAGATACGCAGTATTTT
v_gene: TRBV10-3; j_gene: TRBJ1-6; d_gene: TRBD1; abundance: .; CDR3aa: CAISEYRGSPLHF; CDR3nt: TGTGCCATCAGTGAGTACAGGGGATCACCCCTCCACTTT
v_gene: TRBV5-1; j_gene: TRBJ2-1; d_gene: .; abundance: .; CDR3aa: CASNGGSAYNEQFF; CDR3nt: TGCGCCTCCAATGGGGGCAGTGCCTACAATGAGCAGTTCTTC
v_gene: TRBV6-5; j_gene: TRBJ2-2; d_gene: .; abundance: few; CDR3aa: CASSYGGGGNTGELFF; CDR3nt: TGTGCCAGCAGTTACGGAGGGGGGGGGAACACCGGGGAGCTGTTTTTT
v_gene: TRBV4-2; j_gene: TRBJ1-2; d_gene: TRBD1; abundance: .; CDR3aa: CASSQDRGNYGYTF; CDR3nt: TGTGCCAGCAGCCAGGACAGGGGAAACTATGGCTACACCTTC
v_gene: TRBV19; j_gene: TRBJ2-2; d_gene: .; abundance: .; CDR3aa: CVSRTNTGELFF; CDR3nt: TGTGTTTCGAGGACGAACACCGGGGAGCTGTTTTTT
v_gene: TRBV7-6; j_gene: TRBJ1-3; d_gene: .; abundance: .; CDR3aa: CASSLAGSGSGNSMYF; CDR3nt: TGTGCCAGCAGCTTAGCAGGATCAGGGTCTGGAAACTCCATGTATTTT
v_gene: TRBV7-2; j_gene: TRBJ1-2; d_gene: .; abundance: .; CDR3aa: CASSLRGSPYGYTF; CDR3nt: TGTGCCAGCAGCTTAAGGGGCAGCCCCTATGGCTACACCTTC
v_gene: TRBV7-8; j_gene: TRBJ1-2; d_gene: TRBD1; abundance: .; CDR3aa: CASSLTSGTANYGYTF; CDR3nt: TGTGCCAGCAGCTTAACATCCGGGACAGCTAACTATGGCTACACCTTC
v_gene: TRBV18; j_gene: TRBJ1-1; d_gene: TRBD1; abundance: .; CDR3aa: CASSQLNRGTEAFF; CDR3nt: TGTGCCAGCTCACAACTCAACAGGGGGACTGAAGCTTTCTTT
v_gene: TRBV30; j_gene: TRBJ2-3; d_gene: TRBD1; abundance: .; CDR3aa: CATSGGGLDTQYF; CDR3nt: TGTGCCACGTCAGGGGGCGGATTAGATACGCAGTATTTT
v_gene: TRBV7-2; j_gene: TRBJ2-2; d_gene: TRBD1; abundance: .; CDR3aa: CASSFGRGLTTGELFF; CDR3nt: TGTGCCAGCAGCTTTGGCAGGGGGCTTACCACCGGGGAGCTGTTTTTT
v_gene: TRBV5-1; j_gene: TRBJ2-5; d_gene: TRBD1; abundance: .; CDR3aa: CASSSNGQGAHETQYF; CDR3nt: TGCGCCAGCAGCTCCAACGGACAGGGGGCTCATGAGACCCAGTACTTC
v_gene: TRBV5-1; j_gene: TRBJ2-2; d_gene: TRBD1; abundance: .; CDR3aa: CASSLTGGKLYTGELFF; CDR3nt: TGCGCCAGCAGCTTGACAGGGGGGAAATTATACACCGGGGAGCTGTTTTTT
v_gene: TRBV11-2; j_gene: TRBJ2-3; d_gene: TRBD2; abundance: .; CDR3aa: CASSLSSGGVNTQYF; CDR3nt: TGTGCCAGCAGCTTATCTAGCGGGGGGGTAAATACGCAGTATTTT
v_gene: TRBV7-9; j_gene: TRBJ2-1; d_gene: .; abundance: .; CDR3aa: CASSPWGESNNEQFF; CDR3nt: TGTGCCAGCAGCCCATGGGGAGAATCTAACAATGAGCAGTTCTTC
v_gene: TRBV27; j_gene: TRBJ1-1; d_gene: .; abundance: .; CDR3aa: CASTPSWRDTEAFF; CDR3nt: TGTGCCAGCACCCCGAGTTGGAGGGACACTGAAGCTTTCTTT
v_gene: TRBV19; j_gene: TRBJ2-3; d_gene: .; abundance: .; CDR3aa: CASSSQRDTDTDTQYF; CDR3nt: TGTGCCAGTAGTTCACAGAGGGACACTGACACAGATACGCAGTATTTT
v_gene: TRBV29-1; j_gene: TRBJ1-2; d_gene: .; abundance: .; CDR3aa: CSGGVNYGYTF; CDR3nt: TGCAGCGGGGGGGTCAACTATGGCTACACCTTC
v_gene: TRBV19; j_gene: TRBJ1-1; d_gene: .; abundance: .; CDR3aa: CASTQPQTGGTEAFF; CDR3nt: TGTGCCAGTACTCAGCCCCAAACGGGTGGCACTGAAGCTTTCTTT
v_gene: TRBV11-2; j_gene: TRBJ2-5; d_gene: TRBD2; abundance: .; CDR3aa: CASSLGGGRQETQYF; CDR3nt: TGTGCCAGCAGCTTGGGCGGGGGGCGACAAGAGACCCAGTACTTC
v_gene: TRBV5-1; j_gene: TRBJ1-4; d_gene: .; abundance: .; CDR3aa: CASRQDATNEKLFF; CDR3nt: TGCGCCAGCAGACAGGATGCAACTAATGAAAAACTGTTTTTT
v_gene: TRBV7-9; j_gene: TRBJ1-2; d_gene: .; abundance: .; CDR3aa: CASSLGGTPYGYTF; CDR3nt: TGTGCCAGCAGCTTAGGGGGGACACCATATGGCTACACCTTC
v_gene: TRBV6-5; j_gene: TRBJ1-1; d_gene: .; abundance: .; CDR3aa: CASSSPTEAFF; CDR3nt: TGTGCCAGCAGTTCTCCCACTGAAGCTTTCTTT
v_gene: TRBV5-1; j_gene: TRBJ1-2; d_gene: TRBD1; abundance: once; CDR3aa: CASSLSAGTGANYGYTF; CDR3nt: TGCGCCAGCAGCTTGTCGGCGGGGACAGGCGCTAACTATGGCTACACCTTC
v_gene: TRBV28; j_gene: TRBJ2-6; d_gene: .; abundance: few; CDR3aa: CASRNRNSGANVLTF; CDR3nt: TGTGCCAGCAGGAACAGGAACTCTGGGGCCAACGTCCTGACTTTC
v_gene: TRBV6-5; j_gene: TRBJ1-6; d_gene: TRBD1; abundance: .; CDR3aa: CASSDRGRDSPLHF; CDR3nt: TGTGCCAGCAGTGACAGGGGGCGCGATTCACCCCTCCACTTT